This T cell receptor (beta chain) is drawn from a study of shared clonotypes between healthy human individuals. Naivety among CD8 cells was defined by CD45RO negativity and positive CCR7 selection, thereby excluding terminally differentiated effector memory CD45RA+ cells. In the authors' methods: Sequence data from immunoSEQ were junction-only and lacked quality scores; consequently, filtering differed. TCRdb's copy holds only in-frame clones and misses some; the assay was immunoSEQ multiplex PCR. Clone size and V and J calls were adopted from that table, with D and trimming inferred from the DNA. This sample has about 2.1 million clones; 85% to 95% occur once, and the top ten carry under 2%. The study's findings and limits: Memory subsets generally showed smaller estimated richness than naive subsets did.

The germline gives CDR1 MDHEN, CDR2 SYDVKM. Deletions cut 3 bases from V and 8 bases from J, with 10 bases between. The CDR3 consists of 12 residues. The sample holds one count of this clone. Its antigen remains unknown. The gene calls are TRBV28 and TRBJ1-1, with no clear D. The source material was naive CD8+ T cells from PBMCs. The receptor was derived from a man younger than 30 in good health. Some clones in this sample may be carry-over from other donors' samples. The CDR3 bases are TGTGCCAGCAGTTTTAGGTTCACCGAAGCTTTCTTT. Translation: CASSFRFTEAFF.